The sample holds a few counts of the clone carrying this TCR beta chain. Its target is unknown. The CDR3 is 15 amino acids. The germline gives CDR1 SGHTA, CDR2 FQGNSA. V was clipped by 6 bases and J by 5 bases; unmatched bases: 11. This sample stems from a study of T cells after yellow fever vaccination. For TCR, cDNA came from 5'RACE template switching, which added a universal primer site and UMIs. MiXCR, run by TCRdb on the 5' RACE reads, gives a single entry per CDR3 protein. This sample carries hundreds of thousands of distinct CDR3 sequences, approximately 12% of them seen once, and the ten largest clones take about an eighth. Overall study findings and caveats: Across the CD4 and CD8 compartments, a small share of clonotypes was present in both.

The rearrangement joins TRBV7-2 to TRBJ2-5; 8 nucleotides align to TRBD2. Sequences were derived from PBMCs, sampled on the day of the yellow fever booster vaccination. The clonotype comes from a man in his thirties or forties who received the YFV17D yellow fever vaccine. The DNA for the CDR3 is TGTGCCAGCAGGTCCGAGCGGGAGTGGCCCGAGACCCAGTACTTC. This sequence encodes CASRSEREWPETQYF.